This TCR beta chain stems from a study of identical twins. Study findings and constraints: There were fewer insertions in abundant cord blood beta clonotypes, but memory repertoires showed no such pattern.

Template switching introduced a universal primer site, and the cDNA bore unique molecular identifiers. TCRdb used MiXCR to reprocess the 5' RACE reads, holding one entry per CDR3 protein. The repertoire holds approximately 190,000 distinct CDR3 sequences, with around a sixth as singletons. V was trimmed by 1 base and J by 2 bases, leaving 12 bases between them. This CDR3 spans 15 amino acids. Regarding this clonotype: Its antigen is currently unknown.

Donors uniformly comprised healthy Caucasians. Separately, the same data were catalogued under a study of T cells expressing NK-cell markers.

The specimen sequenced was CD8+ T cells sorted from blood. This sequence was found in a woman aged 18-29 years in good health. The rearrangement uses TRBV12-3 or TRBV12-4 and TRBJ2-7; D unclear. In nucleotides, the CDR3 is TGTGCCAGCAGTTTAGATTTTGGTTCCGCCTACGAGCAGTACTTC. It codes for CASSLDFGSAYEQYF.